The present T cell receptor beta chain was sequenced within a study of response to subunit inactivated influenza vaccine. TCRdb used MiXCR to reprocess the RT-PCR reads, holding one entry per CDR3 protein. The sample carries 800,000 to 1,000,000 distinct CDR3 sequences, 21% recorded once. In regard to this clonotype: Antigen: not known.

Germline CDR1 DFQATT, CDR2 SNEGSKA (reference sequence). V lost 1 base and J lost 7, with 11 bases in between. This CDR3 comprises 14 residues. Whole-study findings and limits: The authors suggested that every seasonal influenza vaccination recruits few new T cells.

Sequences were derived from PBMCs from blood, sampled 5 days after vaccination. The receptor comes from a man aged 50 or older who received an inactivated influenza vaccine. V gene TRBV20-1 combines with J gene TRBJ1-6, with a tentative D call TRBD1 (6 bases). The CDR3 spells CSARVGHPNSPLHF. As DNA, the CDR3 is TGCAGTGCTAGAGTGGGACATCCCAATTCACCCCTCCACTTT.